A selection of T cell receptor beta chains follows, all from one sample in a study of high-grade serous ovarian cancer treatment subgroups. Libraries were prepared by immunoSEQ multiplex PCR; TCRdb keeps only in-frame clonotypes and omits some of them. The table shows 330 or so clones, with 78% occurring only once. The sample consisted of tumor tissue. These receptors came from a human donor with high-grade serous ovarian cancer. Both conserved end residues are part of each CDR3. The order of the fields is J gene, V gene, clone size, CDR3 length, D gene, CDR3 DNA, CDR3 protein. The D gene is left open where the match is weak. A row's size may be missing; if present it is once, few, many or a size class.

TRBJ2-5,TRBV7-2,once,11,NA,TGTGCCAGCAGCGCACAAGAGACCCAGTACTTC,CASSAQETQYF
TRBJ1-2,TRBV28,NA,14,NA,TGTGCCAGCAGCCTCCCTCAGGGTGACTATGGCTACACCTTC,CASSLPQGDYGYTF
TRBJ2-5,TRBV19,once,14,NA,TGTGCCAGTAGTCCCCAACGGCGGCCGGAGACCCAGTACTTC,CASSPQRRPETQYF
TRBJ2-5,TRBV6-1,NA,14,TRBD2,TGTGCCAGCACCCTTGGGAGGGGACAAGAGACCCAGTACTTC,CASTLGRGQETQYF
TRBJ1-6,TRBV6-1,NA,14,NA,TGTGCCAGCAGTGAAGTTGGGGAGGGTTCACCCCTCCACTTT,CASSEVGEGSPLHF
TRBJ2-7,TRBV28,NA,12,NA,TGTGCCAGCAGTCCAGAGCGGACCGAGCAGTACTTC,CASSPERTEQYF
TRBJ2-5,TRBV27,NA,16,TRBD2,TGTGCCAGCAGTGAGGGACTAGCGGGGTTACAAGAGACCCAGTACTTC,CASSEGLAGLQETQYF
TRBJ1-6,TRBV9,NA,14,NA,TGTGCCAGCAGCGCCCAGACAGGAAATTCACCCCTCCACTTT,CASSAQTGNSPLHF
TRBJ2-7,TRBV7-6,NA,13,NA,TGTGCCAGCAGCTTAGGAGTAGGGTACGAGCAGTACTTC,CASSLGVGYEQYF
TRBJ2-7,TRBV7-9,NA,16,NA,TGTGCCAGCAGCTTAGCCGTTAGGGGCCAGACCTACGAGCAGTACTTC,CASSLAVRGQTYEQYF
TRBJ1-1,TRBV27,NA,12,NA,TGTGCCAGCAGGGTAGGTAACACTGAAGCTTTCTTT,CASRVGNTEAFF
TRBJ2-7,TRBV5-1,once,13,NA,TGCGCCAGCAGCTGGGACAAGGCCTACGAGCAGTACTTC,CASSWDKAYEQYF
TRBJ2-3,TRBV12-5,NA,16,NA,TGTGCTAGTGGTTTGGTACGGACAGCGAGCACAGATACGCAGTATTTT,CASGLVRTASTDTQYF
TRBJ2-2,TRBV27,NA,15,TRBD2,TGTGCCAGCAGTTTCGTTAGCGGGAGCCCCGGGGAGCTGTTTTTT,CASSFVSGSPGELFF
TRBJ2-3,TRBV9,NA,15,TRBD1,TGTGCCAGCAGCGTGGGTGACAGGGGACCAGATACGCAGTATTTT,CASSVGDRGPDTQYF
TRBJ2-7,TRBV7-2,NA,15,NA,TGTGCCAGCAGCTTTAACCGGGACTCGTACTACGAGCAGTACTTC,CASSFNRDSYYEQYF
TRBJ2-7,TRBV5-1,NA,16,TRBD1,TGCGCCAGCAGCTTGGCCGGGACAGGGGGGATCAACGAGCAGTACTTC,CASSLAGTGGINEQYF
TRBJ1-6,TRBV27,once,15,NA,TGTGCCAGCACCAATATATTCTTAGGTGGTTCACCCCTCCACTTT,CASTNIFLGGSPLHF
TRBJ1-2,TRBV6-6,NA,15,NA,TGTGCCAGCAGTCGACAGTCCGACACGGTCTATGGCTACACCTTC,CASSRQSDTVYGYTF
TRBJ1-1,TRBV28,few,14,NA,TGTGCCAGCAGTTTCCCCAATCCGAACACTGAAGCTTTCTTT,CASSFPNPNTEAFF
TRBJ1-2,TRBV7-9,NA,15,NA,TGTGCCAGCAGCTTAGCGCATTCGGTCGGCTATGGCTACACCTTC,CASSLAHSVGYGYTF
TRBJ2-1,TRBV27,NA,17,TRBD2,TGTGCCAGCAGTTTACGCGTCCTAGCGGGAGGGTTCAATGAGCAGTTCTTC,CASSLRVLAGGFNEQFF
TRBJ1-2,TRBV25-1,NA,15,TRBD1,TGTGCCAGCAGTCAATCCGGGACAGGGTACTATGGCTACACCTTC,CASSQSGTGYYGYTF
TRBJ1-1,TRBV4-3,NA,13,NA,TGCGCCAGCAGCACATCACGGACACCTGAAGCTTTCTTT,CASSTSRTPEAFF
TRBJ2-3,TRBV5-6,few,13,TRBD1,TGTGCCAGCAGCTCCCAGGGGGCAGATACGCAGTATTTT,CASSSQGADTQYF
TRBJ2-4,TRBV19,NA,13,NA,TGTGCCAGTACTGGCGGATCCAAAAACATTCAGTACTTC,CASTGGSKNIQYF
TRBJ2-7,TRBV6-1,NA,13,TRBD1,TGTGCCAGCAAGGCAGGGGGCCCCTACGAGCAGTACTTC,CASKAGGPYEQYF
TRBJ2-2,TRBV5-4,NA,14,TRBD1,TGTGCCAGCAGCTTGGGACAGGGAACCGGGGAGCTGTTTTTT,CASSLGQGTGELFF
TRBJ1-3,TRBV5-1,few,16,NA,TGCGCCAGCAGCCCAGATGGACAGAGCTCTGGAAACACCATATATTTT,CASSPDGQSSGNTIYF
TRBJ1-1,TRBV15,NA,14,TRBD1,TGTGCCACCAGCCGCGGACAGGGGAGCAGTGAAGCTTTCTTT,CATSRGQGSSEAFF
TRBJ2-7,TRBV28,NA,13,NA,TGTGCCAGCAGTTTACCGGGGGCGAGTGAGCAGTACTTC,CASSLPGASEQYF
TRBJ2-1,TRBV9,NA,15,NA,TGTGCCAGCAGCGGGAGGGGGAGCTCCTACAATGAGCAGTTCTTC,CASSGRGSSYNEQFF
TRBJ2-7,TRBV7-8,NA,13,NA,TGTGCCAGCAGCTTAGCGGAAGCAGTCGAGCAGTACTTC,CASSLAEAVEQYF
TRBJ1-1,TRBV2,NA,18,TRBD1,TGTGCCAGCAGTGATTTCAGGGGGTTCTTTTCGGAAAACACTGAAGCTTTCTTT,CASSDFRGFFSENTEAFF
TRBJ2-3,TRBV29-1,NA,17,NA,TGCAGCGTTGGTATGCAGGGAAGTCTCTACCGGCCAGATACGCAGTATTTT,CSVGMQGSLYRPDTQYF
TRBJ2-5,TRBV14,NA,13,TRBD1,TGTGCCAGCAGAGGGACAGGGCAAGAGACCCAGTACTTC,CASRGTGQETQYF
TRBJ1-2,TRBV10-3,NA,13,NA,TGTGCCATCAAAGAGGCAGGCCCTTATGGCTACACCTTC,CAIKEAGPYGYTF
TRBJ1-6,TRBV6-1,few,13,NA,TGTGCCAGCACCAGGGAGGGTAATTCACCCCTCCACTTT,CASTREGNSPLHF
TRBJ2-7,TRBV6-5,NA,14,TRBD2,TGTGCCAGCAGTTCGGGCGGGAGCGTCTACGAGCAGTACTTC,CASSSGGSVYEQYF
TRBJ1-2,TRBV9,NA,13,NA,TGTGCCAGCAGCTTTCGTTCGGGCGGTGGCTACACCTTC,CASSFRSGGGYTF
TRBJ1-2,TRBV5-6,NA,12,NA,TGTGCCAGCAGCTTGGAGGGCTATGGCTACACCTTC,CASSLEGYGYTF
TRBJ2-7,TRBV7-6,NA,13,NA,TGTGCCAGCAGCTTAGGAGTAGGGTACGAGCAGTACTTC,CASSLGVGYEQYF
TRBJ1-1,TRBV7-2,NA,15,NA,TGTGCCAGCAGCTTAGTGGTGGGGCCGAGGACTGAAGCTTTCTTT,CASSLVVGPRTEAFF
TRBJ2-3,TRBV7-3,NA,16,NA,TGTGCCAGCAGCCTCGTCGGGGAGAGGGGCACAGATACGCAGTATTTT,CASSLVGERGTDTQYF
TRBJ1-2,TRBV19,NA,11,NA,TGTGCCAGTACCGGAGGCTATGGCTACACCTTC,CASTGGYGYTF
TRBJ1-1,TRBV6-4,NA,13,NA,TGTGCCAGCAGTCGATCCTCGAACACTGAAGCTTTCTTT,CASSRSSNTEAFF
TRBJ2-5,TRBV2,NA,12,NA,TGTGCCAGCAGAGGGTACGAAGAGACCCAGTACTTC,CASRGYEETQYF
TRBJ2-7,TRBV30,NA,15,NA,TGTGCCTGGAGTGTAGGTTCTGGGGCAGCAGCTGAGCAGTACTTC,CAWSVGSGAAAEQYF
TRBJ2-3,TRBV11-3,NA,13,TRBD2,TGTGCCAGCAGCCTAGCGGGAGCAGATACGCAGTATTTT,CASSLAGADTQYF
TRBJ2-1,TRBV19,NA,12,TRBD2,TGTGCCACTGCTACACCGGGACTAGCGGAGTTCTTC,CATATPGLAEFF
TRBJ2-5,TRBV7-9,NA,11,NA,TGTGCCAGCAGCGCACAAGAGACCCAGTACTTC,CASSAQETQYF
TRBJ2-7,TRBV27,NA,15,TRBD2,TGTGCCAGCAGCCCGGACAGTGGACTAGCAAGGGAGCAGTACTTC,CASSPDSGLAREQYF
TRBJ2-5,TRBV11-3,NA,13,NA,TGTGCCAGCAGCAAGAGGGGGGGAGAGACCCAGTACTTC,CASSKRGGETQYF
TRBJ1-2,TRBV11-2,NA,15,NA,TGTGCCAGCAGCTTACTCGGCAGGGGAGTGGATGGCTACACCTTC,CASSLLGRGVDGYTF
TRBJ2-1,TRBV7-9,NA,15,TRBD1,TGTGCCAGCAGTTCTTGGGACAGGGAATACAATGAGCAGTTCTTC,CASSSWDREYNEQFF
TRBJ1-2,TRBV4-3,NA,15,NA,TGCGCCAGCAGCCAAGGGCGGGGGGCGGTCTATGGCTACACCTTC,CASSQGRGAVYGYTF
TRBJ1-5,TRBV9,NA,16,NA,TGTGCCAGCACCCCTGGGGACACCAATAGCAATCAGCCCCAGCATTTT,CASTPGDTNSNQPQHF